Each of the 25 T cell receptor beta chains below was sequenced from the same sample in a study of blood T cell repertoires in COVID-19. The table came from immunoSEQ multiplex PCR; TCRdb's copy has only in-frame clones and leaves some out. This sample carries some 150,000 clones, more than 75% of them seen once, and the ten largest clones take about 4%. The material sequenced was peripheral blood. The receptors were gathered from a man in his fifties or sixties with acute or convalescent COVID-19.

The genes are TRBV5-1 and TRBJ1-4; the D gene is possibly TRBD1 (5 bases). V was trimmed by 0 bases and J by 2 bases, leaving 11 bases between them. There are 16 residues in the CDR3. In germline, CDR1 is SGHRS, CDR2 YFSETQ. Written as DNA, the CDR3 is TGCGCCAGCAGCTTGGTCGGGAGGGGCACTAATGAAAAACTGTTTTTT. It is translated as CASSLVGRGTNEKLFF.

The table lists this clone with a count of one. V is TRBV5-1 and J is TRBJ2-7; TRBD1 aligns across 11 bases. V shed 2 bases, J shed 6 bases, and the junction held 10 bases outside the gene matches. Germline values: CDR1 SGHRS, CDR2 YFSETQ. CDR3 size: 16 residues. The CDR3 DNA is TGCGCCAGCAGCTTAACCGGGACAGGGGGAAGCACCGAGCAGTACTTC. Its translation is CASSLTGTGGSTEQYF.

The genes are TRBV21-1 and TRBJ2-3; TRBD1 was called by the table and not checked on the DNA. TRBV21-1 is termed a pseudogene. This CDR3 region has 14 residues. The CDR3 is CASSNADSTDTQYF. The DNA of the CDR3 is TGTGCCAGCAGCAATGCAGATAGCACAGATACGCAGTATTTT.

This chain joins TRBV6-5 and TRBJ2-3; no clear D. The CDR3 spans 12 residues. Germline values: CDR1 MNHEY, CDR2 SVGAGI. V lost 5 bases, J lost 8 bases, and 11 bases lay in between. Here the CDR3 reads CASSNPPGTQYF. CDR3 nucleotide sequence: TGTGCCAGCAGTAACCCGCCAGGTACGCAGTATTTT.

V usage is TRBV9 and J usage is TRBJ2-7; TRBD2 agrees at 7 bases. The V segment lost 3 bases and the J segment 0 bases; nucleotides outside the gene matches: 9. Germline V gene sequence: CDR1 SGDLS, CDR2 YYNGEE. This CDR3 has 16 residues. For the CDR3, the DNA is TGTGCCAGCAGCGCCCTTAGCGGGTCTCGCTCCTACGAGCAGTACTTC. Translation: CASSALSGSRSYEQYF.

This clone was counted between two and nine times. The chain uses TRBV7-9 and TRBJ1-1; D not certain. The CDR3 covers 13 residues. V lost 4 bases, J lost 2 bases, and 8 bases lay in between. CDR1 is SEHNR and CDR2 is FQNEAQ in the germline V gene (reference sequence). The CDR3 coding sequence is TGTGCCAGCAGCTCCAGATTTAACACTGAAGCTTTCTTT. Protein: CASSSRFNTEAFF.

V is TRBV7-9 and J is TRBJ1-6; the D gene is possibly TRBD1 (5 bases). The CDR3 has 18 residues. The germline CDR1 and CDR2 sequences are SEHNR and FQNEAQ (reference sequence). Trimming removed 3 bases from V and 9 bases from J, with 24 bases in between. CDR3 DNA: TGTGCCAGCAGCTTGATGGACTGGGAGGGGAGGCTAAGTTCACCCCTCCACTTT. This sequence encodes CASSLMDWEGRLSSPLHF.

The J gene is TRBJ1-2, the V gene TRBV5-1, with 8 bases identical to TRBD1. The CDR3 has 13 amino acids. CDR1 is SGHRS and CDR2 is YFSETQ in the germline V gene. Trimming at V came to 4 bases and at J to 6 bases, leaving 5 bases not matched to a gene. The CDR3 protein is CASSPGQDNGYTF. The DNA of the CDR3 is TGCGCCAGCAGCCCGGGACAGGACAATGGCTACACCTTC. The full variable domain, with the rest looked up from reference TRBV5-1 and TRBJ1-2, is KAGVTQTPRYLIKTRGQQVTLSCSPISGHRSVSWYQQTPGQGLQFLFEYFSETQRNKGNFPGRFSGRQFSNSRSEMNVSTLELGDSALYLCASSPGQDNGYTFGSGTRLTVV.

The V gene is TRBV30, the J gene TRBJ1-6, with D uncertain. The germline V gene has CDR1 GTSNPN and CDR2 SVGIG (reference sequence). The CDR3 is 14 residues long. V lost 3 bases and J 1 base, leaving 7 bases between the germline ends. CDR3 amino acids: CAWSFQSYNSPLHF. The DNA for the CDR3 is TGTGCCTGGAGCTTCCAGTCCTATAATTCACCCCTCCACTTT.

This clone was detected once. V usage is TRBV19 and J usage is TRBJ2-2, with 8 bases aligning to TRBD2. Trimming removed 1 base from V and 5 bases from J; junction bases left unmatched: 6. CDR1 is LNHDA, CDR2 SQIVND, per germline (reference sequence). There are 16 residues in the CDR3. This chain's CDR3 is CASSIAGTSYTGELFF. The CDR3, as DNA: TGTGCCAGTAGTATAGCCGGGACTAGTTATACCGGGGAGCTGTTTTTT.

The chain recombines TRBV28 with TRBJ2-2, with 10 bases fitting TRBD1. The germline CDR1 and CDR2 sequences are MDHEN and SYDVKM. V gave up 2 bases and J gave up 4 bases; unmatched junction bases: 1. The CDR3 loop spans 15 amino acids. The CDR3: CASSLGTGVTGELFF. CDR3 in DNA: TGTGCCAGCAGTTTAGGGACAGGGGTCACCGGGGAGCTGTTTTTT.

This sequence joins TRBV2 and TRBJ2-1, with 7 nucleotides matching TRBD2. The trim removed 0 bases at V and 2 bases at J, leaving 1 base unmatched. Germline assignment: CDR1 SNHLY and CDR2 FYNNEI. The CDR3 is 15 amino acids. For the CDR3, the DNA is TGTGCCAGCAGTGAAGCGCGGGAGCCCTACAATGAGCAGTTCTTC. It is translated as CASSEAREPYNEQFF.

The J gene is TRBJ2-7, the V gene TRBV7-9; 7 bases fit TRBD1. Germline V gene data show CDR1 as SEHNR and CDR2 as FQNEAQ (reference sequence). J gave up 3 bases and V 10 bases, and 6 bases lay outside the gene matches. The CDR3 is 12 residues long. CDR3 sequence: CATQTGLYEQYF. Here the CDR3 DNA reads TGTGCCACCCAGACAGGGCTCTACGAGCAGTACTTC.

This clone appeared a single time. The V gene is TRBV30, the J gene TRBJ2-5, with a possible D match to TRBD2 (7 bases). Trimming took 7 bases from V and 5 from J, leaving 11 bases between them. The germline gives CDR1 GTSNPN, CDR2 SVGIG (reference sequence). This CDR3 has 11 residues. The CDR3, as DNA: TGTGCCTCGGGGGGCTGGGAGACCCAGTACTTC. Residues: CASGGWETQYF.

CDR3: CASSIRADQPQHF. Written as DNA, the CDR3 is TGTGCCAGCAGTATCAGGGCGGATCAGCCCCAGCATTTT. The rearrangement links TRBV6-5 to TRBJ1-5; tentative D call: TRBD1 (5 bases). Germline CDR1 is MNHEY and CDR2 is SVGAGI. The V end was cut by 5 bases, the J end by 5 bases, with 10 bases between. This CDR3 comprises 13 residues.

The CDR3 nucleotides read TGTGCCAGCAGCCAACGAACAGGGTTGAGTGAGCAGTTCTTC. This encodes CASSQRTGLSEQFF. The chain recombines TRBV7-2 with TRBJ2-1, with TRBD1 as a possible D gene (6 bases). The CDR3 totals 14 residues. Germline CDR1 and CDR2: SGHTA and FQGNSA. V lost 5 bases and J lost 9, with 17 bases in between.

The chain recombines TRBV6-1 with TRBJ2-2, with 8 bases aligning to TRBD2. The junction had 2 bases not matched to a gene; V was cut back by 2 bases and J by 3 bases. Germline CDR1 reads MNHNS; CDR2 reads SASEGT. The CDR3 loop spans 15 amino acids. CDR3 coding DNA: TGTGCCAGCAGTGAAACTAGCGGCCACACCGGGGAGCTGTTTTTT. Its translation: CASSETSGHTGELFF.

This rearrangement joins TRBV7-9 to TRBJ2-7; 16 bases align to TRBD2. This CDR3 has 17 residues. CDR1 is SEHNR, CDR2 FQNEAQ, per germline (reference sequence). The trim removed 5 bases at V and 2 bases at J, leaving 6 bases unmatched. CDR3 sequence: CASSRGLAGGTPYEQYF. The CDR3 nucleotides are TGTGCCAGCAGCCGGGGACTAGCGGGAGGGACTCCCTACGAGCAGTACTTC.

The chain links TRBV10-2 to TRBJ2-7; D is unresolved. The CDR3 covers 13 residues. Trimming took off 2 bases at V and 0 bases at J, with 5 bases between the two ends. CDR1 and CDR2 (germline): WSHSY, SAAADI. CDR3: CASSETDSYEQYF. The CDR3 bases are TGCGCCAGCAGTGAGACAGACTCCTACGAGCAGTACTTC.

V gene TRBV28 combines with J gene TRBJ1-2; D ambiguous. Trimming removed 5 bases from V and 5 bases from J, with 9 bases in between. This CDR3 region has 12 residues. Germline lookup yields CDR1 MDHEN and CDR2 SYDVKM. In DNA form, the CDR3 reads TGTGCCAGCAGTAGCCCCATTTATGGCTACACCTTC. Translated, it gives CASSSPIYGYTF.

The chain employs TRBV11-3 and TRBJ2-3, with 12 positions matching TRBD2. The V and J ends lost 5 bases and 0 bases, in that order; junction bases with no gene match: 3. The germline gives CDR1 SGHNT, CDR2 YENEEA. This CDR3 region has 16 residues. The CDR3 region has the DNA TGTGCCAGCAGCCAAGGGACTAGCGGGAGCACAGATACGCAGTATTTT. As protein: CASSQGTSGSTDTQYF.

The chain recombines TRBV28 with TRBJ2-1, with 14 bases lining up with TRBD2. The CDR3 sequence is 15 residues long. V lost 6 bases and J lost 9; bases outside the gene matches: 7. Germline CDR1 and CDR2: MDHEN and SYDVKM. CDR3 loop: CASRQTSGRAGEQFF. The CDR3 coding sequence is TGTGCCAGCAGACAGACTAGCGGGAGGGCCGGTGAGCAGTTCTTC. Variable domain in full (rest from reference TRBV28 and TRBJ2-1): DVKVTQSSRYLVKRTGEKVFLECVQDMDHENMFWYRQDPGLGLRLIYFSYDVKMKEKGDIPEGYSVSREKKERFSLILESASTNQTSMYLCASRQTSGRAGEQFFGPGTRLTVL.

The genes are TRBV9 and TRBJ2-7; 7 positions agree with TRBD2. This CDR3 has 13 residues. Germline lookup yields CDR1 SGDLS and CDR2 YYNGEE. V gave up 3 bases and J gave up 4 bases; unmatched junction bases: 4. CDR3 in amino acids: CASSGTSLYEQYF. The CDR3 DNA is TGTGCCAGCAGCGGGACTAGTCTGTACGAGCAGTACTTC.

The gene calls are TRBV1 and TRBJ2-7; the tabulated D call, TRBD2, remains unverified against the DNA. TRBV1 is deemed a pseudogene. This CDR3 contains 15 residues. CDR3 region: CTSSRGSGREYEQYF. The DNA for the CDR3 is TGCACCAGCAGCCGGGGTAGCGGGAGGGAGTACGAGCAGTACTTC.

Only one count was recorded for this clone. V gene TRBV11-3 combines with J gene TRBJ2-7; 9 bases are shared with TRBD2. V gave up 1 base and J gave up 7 bases; unmatched junction bases: 14. The CDR3 is made up of 17 amino acids. Germline CDR1 SGHNT, CDR2 YENEEA. The CDR3 DNA reads TGTGCCAGCAGCTTAGGAAGCGGAGTAGCGGGAGTCGATGAGCAGTACTTC. Its translation: CASSLGSGVAGVDEQYF.